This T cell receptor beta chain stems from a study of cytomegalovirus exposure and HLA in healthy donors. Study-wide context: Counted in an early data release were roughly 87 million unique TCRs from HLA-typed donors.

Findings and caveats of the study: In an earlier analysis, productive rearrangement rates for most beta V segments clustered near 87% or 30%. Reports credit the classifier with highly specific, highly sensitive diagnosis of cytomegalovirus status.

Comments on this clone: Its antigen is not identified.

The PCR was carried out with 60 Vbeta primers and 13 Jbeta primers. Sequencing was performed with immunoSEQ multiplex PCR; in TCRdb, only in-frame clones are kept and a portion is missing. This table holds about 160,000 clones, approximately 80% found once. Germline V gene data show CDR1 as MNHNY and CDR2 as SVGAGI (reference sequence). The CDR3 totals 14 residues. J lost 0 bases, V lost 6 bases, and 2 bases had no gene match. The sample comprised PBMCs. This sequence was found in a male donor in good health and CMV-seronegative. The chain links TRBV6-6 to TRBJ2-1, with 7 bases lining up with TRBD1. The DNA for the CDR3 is TGTGCCAGCAGCCGGGACAGCTCCTACAATGAGCAGTTCTTC. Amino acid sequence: CASSRDSSYNEQFF.